The 7 T cell receptor beta chains presented below share a single source sample, sequenced in a study of OX40 agonist ivuxolimab in advanced cancers. Clones were read by immunoSEQ multiplex PCR, and TCRdb kept only the in-frame ones, dropping some. The repertoire holds 150,000 to 170,000 clones, approximately 94% seen once, with around 0.28% in the top ten. The sequencing here drew on CD4+ or CD8+ T cells sorted from blood, taken in a trial of the OX40 agonist ivuxolimab. These receptors came from an adult with an advanced solid tumor such as melanoma, head and neck, liver or kidney cancer.

This clone was observed a few times. The chain recombines TRBV9 with TRBJ1-3, with TRBD1 identical over 8 bases. Unmatched junction bases numbered 2, after V lost 3 bases and J lost 0 bases. Looked up from germline, CDR1 is SGDLS and CDR2 is YYNGEE. This CDR3 spans 15 amino acids. CDR3 loop: CASSGDRSSGNTIYF. In DNA form, the CDR3 reads TGTGCCAGCAGCGGGGACAGGAGCTCTGGAAACACCATATATTTT.

This clone was seen just once. The rearrangement joins TRBV15 to TRBJ1-1; 9 nucleotides line up with TRBD1. The CDR3 contains 15 residues. The ends lost 4 bases at V and 4 bases at J; junction bases unmatched: 7. Per germline, CDR1 LNHNV and CDR2 YYDKDF (reference sequence). This chain's CDR3 is CATSMGGQGSTEAFF. The CDR3 DNA is TGTGCCACCAGCATGGGGGGACAGGGCTCCACTGAAGCTTTCTTT.

The rearrangement uses TRBV7-6 and TRBJ1-4, with D unclear. Between the trimmed V and J ends, which lost 2 bases and 2 bases, there was a span of 15 bases. The CDR3 spans 17 residues. The germline gives CDR1 SGHVS, CDR2 FNYEAQ. The CDR3 nucleotides read TGTGCCAGCAGCTTAATTACGGGATTGGGGACTAATGAAAAACTGTTTTTT. It yields the protein CASSLITGLGTNEKLFF.

The CDR3 reads CASSHGTGGNEQFF. CDR3 nucleotides: TGTGCCAGCAGCCATGGGACAGGGGGAAATGAGCAGTTCTTC. This sequence joins TRBV7-9 and TRBJ2-1; 11 bases are a match to TRBD1. V shed 5 bases and J 7 bases; nucleotides not matched to a gene: 4. Per germline, CDR1 SEHNR and CDR2 FQNEAQ (reference sequence). This CDR3 contains 14 residues.

This chain connects TRBV28 to TRBJ2-1, with 11 bases identical to TRBD2. V dropped 6 bases and J dropped 12; count of bases not matched to a gene: 16. The CDR3 totals 16 residues. Germline lookup yields CDR1 MDHEN and CDR2 SYDVKM. CDR3 loop: CASSSILAGVVYWQFF. The CDR3 DNA follows: TGTGCCAGCAGCTCAATACTAGCGGGAGTTGTATATTGGCAGTTCTTC.

This chain joins TRBV5-1 and TRBJ2-1; a weak D match, TRBD1 (5 bases). Trimming cost V 3 bases and J 3 bases, with 16 bases left between them. The CDR3 runs 16 residues. Germline values: CDR1 SGHRS, CDR2 YFSETQ. CDR3 loop: CASSYGQVGNYNEQFF. The DNA for the CDR3 is TGCGCCAGCAGCTACGGACAAGTTGGGAACTACAATGAGCAGTTCTTC.

In its sample, this clone was seen a few times. V and J are TRBV5-4 and TRBJ2-5; 12 bases are a match to TRBD2. CDR3 length equals 15 residues. In germline, CDR1 is SGHNT, CDR2 YYREEE (reference sequence). J lost 3 bases, V lost 3 bases, and 3 bases had no gene match. The CDR3 bases are TGTGCCAGCAGCTCCAGACTAGCGGGGGAAGAGACCCAGTACTTC. Amino acids: CASSSRLAGEETQYF.